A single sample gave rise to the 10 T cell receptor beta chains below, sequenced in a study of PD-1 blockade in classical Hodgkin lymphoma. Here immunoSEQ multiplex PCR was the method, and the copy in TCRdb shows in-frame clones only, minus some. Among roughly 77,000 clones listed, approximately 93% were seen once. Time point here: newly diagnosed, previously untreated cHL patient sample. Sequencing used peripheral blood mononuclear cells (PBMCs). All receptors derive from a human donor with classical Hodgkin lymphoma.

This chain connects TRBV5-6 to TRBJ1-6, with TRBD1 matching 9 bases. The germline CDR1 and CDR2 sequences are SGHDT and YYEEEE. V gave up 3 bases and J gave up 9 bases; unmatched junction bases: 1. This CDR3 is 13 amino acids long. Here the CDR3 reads CASSWGQGSPLHF. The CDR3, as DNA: TGTGCCAGCAGCTGGGGACAGGGTTCACCCCTCCACTTT. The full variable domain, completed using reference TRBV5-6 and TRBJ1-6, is DAGVTQSPTHLIKTRGQQVTLRCSPKSGHDTVSWYQQALGQGPQFIFQYYEEEERQRGNFPDRFSGHQFPNYSSELNVNALLLGDSALYLCASSWGQGSPLHFGNGTRLTVT.

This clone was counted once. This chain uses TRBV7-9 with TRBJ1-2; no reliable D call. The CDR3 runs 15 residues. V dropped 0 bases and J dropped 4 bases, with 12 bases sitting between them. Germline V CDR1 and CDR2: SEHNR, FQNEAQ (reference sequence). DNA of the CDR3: TGTGCCAGCAGCTTAGCTGTAGCGGGGTTCTATGGCTACACCTTC. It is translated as CASSLAVAGFYGYTF.

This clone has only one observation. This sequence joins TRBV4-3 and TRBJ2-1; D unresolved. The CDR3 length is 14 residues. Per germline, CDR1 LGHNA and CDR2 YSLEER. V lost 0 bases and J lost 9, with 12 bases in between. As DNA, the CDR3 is TGCGCCAGCAGCCAAGACCCACGGCGCGGTGAGCAGTTCTTC. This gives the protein CASSQDPRRGEQFF.

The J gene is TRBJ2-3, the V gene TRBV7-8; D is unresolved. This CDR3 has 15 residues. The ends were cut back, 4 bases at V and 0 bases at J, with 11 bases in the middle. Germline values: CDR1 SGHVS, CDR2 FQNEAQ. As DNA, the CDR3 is TGTGCCAGCAGCTCGTATGGCGTCAGCACAGATACGCAGTATTTT. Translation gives CASSSYGVSTDTQYF.

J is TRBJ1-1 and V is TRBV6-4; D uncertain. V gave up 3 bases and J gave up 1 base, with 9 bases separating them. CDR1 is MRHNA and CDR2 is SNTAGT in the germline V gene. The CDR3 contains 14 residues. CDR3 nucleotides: TGTGCCAGCAGTGAGGAGGCCACGAACACTGAAGCTTTCTTT. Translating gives CASSEEATNTEAFF.

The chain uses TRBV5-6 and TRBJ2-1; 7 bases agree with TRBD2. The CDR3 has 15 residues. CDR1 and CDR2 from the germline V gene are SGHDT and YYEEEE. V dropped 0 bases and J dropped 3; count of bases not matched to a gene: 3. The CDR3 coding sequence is TGTGCCAGCAGCTTGGGGGGGACTAACTACAATGAGCAGTTCTTC. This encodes CASSLGGTNYNEQFF.

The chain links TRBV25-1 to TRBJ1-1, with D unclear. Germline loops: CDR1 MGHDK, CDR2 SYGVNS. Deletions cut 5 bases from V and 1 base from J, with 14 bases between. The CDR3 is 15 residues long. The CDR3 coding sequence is TGTGCCAGCAGTCCCGCCCATACGGGGAACACTGAAGCTTTCTTT. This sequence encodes CASSPAHTGNTEAFF.

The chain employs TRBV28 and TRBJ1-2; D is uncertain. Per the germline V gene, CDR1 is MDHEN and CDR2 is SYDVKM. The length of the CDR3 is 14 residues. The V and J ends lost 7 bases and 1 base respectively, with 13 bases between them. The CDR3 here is CASIPSRVNYGYTF. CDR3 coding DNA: TGTGCCAGCATCCCCAGTAGAGTTAACTATGGCTACACCTTC.

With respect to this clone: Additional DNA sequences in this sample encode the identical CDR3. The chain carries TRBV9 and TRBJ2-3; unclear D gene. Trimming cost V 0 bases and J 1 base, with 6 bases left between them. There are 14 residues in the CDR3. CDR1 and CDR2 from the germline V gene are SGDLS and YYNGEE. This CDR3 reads CASSVEARTDTQYF. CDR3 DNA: TGTGCCAGCAGCGTAGAAGCCCGCACAGATACGCAGTATTTT.

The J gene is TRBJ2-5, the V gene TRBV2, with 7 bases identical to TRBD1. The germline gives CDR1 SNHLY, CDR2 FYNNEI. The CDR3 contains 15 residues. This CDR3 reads CATKNDRATGETQYF. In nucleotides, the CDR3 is TGTGCAACCAAGAACGACAGGGCTACAGGGGAGACCCAGTACTTC.